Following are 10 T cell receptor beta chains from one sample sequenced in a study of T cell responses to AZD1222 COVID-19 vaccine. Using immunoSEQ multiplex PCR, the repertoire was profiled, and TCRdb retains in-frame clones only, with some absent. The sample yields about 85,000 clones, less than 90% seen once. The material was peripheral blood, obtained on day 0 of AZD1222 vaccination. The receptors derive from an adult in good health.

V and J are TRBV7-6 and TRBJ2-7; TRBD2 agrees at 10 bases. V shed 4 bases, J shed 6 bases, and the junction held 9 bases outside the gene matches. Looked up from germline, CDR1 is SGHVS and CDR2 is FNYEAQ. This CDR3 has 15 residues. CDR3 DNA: TGTGCCAGCAGCTCAGGAGCGGGAGGGCCCTTCGAGCAGTACTTC. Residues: CASSSGAGGPFEQYF.

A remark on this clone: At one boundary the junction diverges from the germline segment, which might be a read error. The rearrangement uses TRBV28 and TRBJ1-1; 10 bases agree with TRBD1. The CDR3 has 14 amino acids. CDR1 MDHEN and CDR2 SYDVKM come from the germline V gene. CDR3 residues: CASSAPGTGERGVF. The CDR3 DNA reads TGTGCCAGCAGTGCCCCCGGGACAGGGGAGAGAGGCGTCTTT.

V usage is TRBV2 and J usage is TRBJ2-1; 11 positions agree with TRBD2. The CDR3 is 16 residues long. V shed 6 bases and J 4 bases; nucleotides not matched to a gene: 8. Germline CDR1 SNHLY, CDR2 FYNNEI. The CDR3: CASSASSGRRYNEQFF. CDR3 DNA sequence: TGTGCCAGCAGCGCATCTAGCGGGAGGAGGTACAATGAGCAGTTCTTC.

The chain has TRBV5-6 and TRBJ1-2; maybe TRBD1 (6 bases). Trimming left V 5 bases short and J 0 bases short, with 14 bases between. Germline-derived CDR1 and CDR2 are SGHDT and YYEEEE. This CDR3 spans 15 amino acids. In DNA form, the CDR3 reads TGTGCCAGCAGTCCCGGGGACACACCTAACTATGGCTACACCTTC. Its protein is CASSPGDTPNYGYTF.

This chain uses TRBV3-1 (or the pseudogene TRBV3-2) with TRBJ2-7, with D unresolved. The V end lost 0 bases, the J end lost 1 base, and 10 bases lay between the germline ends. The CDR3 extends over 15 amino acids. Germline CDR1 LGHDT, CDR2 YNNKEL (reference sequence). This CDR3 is CASSQDVGNSYEQYF. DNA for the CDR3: TGTGCCAGCAGCCAAGACGTAGGGAATTCCTACGAGCAGTACTTC.

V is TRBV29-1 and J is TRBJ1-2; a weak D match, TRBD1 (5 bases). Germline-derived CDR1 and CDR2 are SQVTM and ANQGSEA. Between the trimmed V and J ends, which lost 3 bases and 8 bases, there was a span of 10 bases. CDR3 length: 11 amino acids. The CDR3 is CSVEQGGGYTF. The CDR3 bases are TGCAGCGTTGAGCAGGGCGGGGGCTACACCTTC. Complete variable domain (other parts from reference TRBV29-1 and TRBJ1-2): SAVISQKPSRDICQRGTSLTIQCQVDSQVTMMFWYRQQPGQSLTLIATANQGSEATYESGFVIDKFPISRPNLTFSTLTVSNMSPEDSSIYLCSVEQGGGYTFGSGTRLTVV.

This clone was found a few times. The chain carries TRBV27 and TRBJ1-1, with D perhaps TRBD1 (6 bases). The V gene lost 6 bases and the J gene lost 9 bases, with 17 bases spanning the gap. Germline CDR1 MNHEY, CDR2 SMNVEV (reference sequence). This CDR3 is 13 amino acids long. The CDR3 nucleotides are TGTGCCAGCAGCGACAGGCCCTGGGAGAAAGCTTTCTTT. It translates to CASSDRPWEKAFF.

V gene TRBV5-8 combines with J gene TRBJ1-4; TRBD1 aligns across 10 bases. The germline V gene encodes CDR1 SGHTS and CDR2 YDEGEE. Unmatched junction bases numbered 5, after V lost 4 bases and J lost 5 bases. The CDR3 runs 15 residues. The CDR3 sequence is CASSPGTGDNEKLFF. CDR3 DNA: TGTGCCAGCAGCCCCGGGACAGGGGACAATGAAAAACTGTTTTTT.

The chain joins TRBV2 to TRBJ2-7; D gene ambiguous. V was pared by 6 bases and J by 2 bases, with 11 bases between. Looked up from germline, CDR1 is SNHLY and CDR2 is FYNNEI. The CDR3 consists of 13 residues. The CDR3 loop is CASSTSIPYEQYF. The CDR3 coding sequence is TGTGCCAGCAGCACCAGTATACCCTACGAGCAGTACTTC.

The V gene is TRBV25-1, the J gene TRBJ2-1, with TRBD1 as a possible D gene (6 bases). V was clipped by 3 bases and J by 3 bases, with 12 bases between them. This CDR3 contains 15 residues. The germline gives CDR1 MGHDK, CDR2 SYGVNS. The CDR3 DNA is TGTGCCAGCAGTGATTGGCAGGGGTTCTACAATGAGCAGTTCTTC. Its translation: CASSDWQGFYNEQFF.